This T cell receptor beta chain was found in a study of regulatory T cells in long-lasting Graves disease. Combining iRepertoire HTBI primers with Arm-PCR of CDR3 regions, the authors built TCR beta libraries. TCRdb recomputed calls from the multiplex PCR reads with MiXCR, one row per CDR3 protein. The sample yields roughly 430,000 distinct CDR3 sequences, roughly 15% seen once. Time point meaning: newly diagnosed GD, antithyroid drugs for less than 3 months. The TCR library used RNA extracted from PBMCs. Germline values: CDR1 LGHNA, CDR2 YNFKEQ. V shed 3 bases and J 2 bases; nucleotides not matched to a gene: 1. CDR3 length: 14 residues. These data also formed part of another study, on T cells in Graves' hyperthyroidism and ophthalmopathy.

Here the sequenced sample was peripheral blood mononuclear cells (PBMCs), taken at new diagnosis, from a patient treated with antithyroid drugs. The receptor was derived from a woman aged 25 to 39 with Graves disease. The chain has TRBV4-2 and TRBJ2-5; 9 bases map to TRBD2. CDR3 sequence reads: CASSQTSGQETQYF. Here the CDR3 DNA reads TGTGCCAGCAGCCAGACTAGCGGACAAGAGACCCAGTACTTC.